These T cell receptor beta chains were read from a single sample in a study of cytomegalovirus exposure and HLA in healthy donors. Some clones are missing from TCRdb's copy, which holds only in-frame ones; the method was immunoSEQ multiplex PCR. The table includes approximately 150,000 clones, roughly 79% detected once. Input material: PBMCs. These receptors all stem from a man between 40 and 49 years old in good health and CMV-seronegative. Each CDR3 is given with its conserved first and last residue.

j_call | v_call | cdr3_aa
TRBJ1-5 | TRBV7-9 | CASSLGAQPQHF
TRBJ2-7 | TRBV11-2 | CASTPRGYEQYF
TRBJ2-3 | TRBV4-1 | CASSQVRGPSTDTQYF
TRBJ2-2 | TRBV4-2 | CASSQVGPFTGSISTGELFF
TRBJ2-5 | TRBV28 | CASSLFRGLETQYF
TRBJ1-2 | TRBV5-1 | CASSWGLGQGNYGYTF
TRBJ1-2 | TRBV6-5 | CAAAGTLGAYGYTF
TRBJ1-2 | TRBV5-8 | CASSPGGPYGYTF
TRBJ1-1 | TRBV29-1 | CSGKQGAGAFF
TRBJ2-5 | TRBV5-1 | CASSLGGGAGEETQYF
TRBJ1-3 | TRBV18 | CASSPPSVGNTIYF
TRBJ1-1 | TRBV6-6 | CASSYLGTENTEAFF
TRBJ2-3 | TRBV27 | CASSWVTRQYHLDTQYF
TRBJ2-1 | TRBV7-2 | CASSRGLAASYNEQFF
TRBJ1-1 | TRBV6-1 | CASRTHSGTEAFF
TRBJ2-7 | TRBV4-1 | CASSHPPRGLSNYEQYF
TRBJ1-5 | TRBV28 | CASSYPLWGGRGNQPQHF
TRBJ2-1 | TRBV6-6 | CATRGDSYNEQFF
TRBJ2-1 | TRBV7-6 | CASSPRQGGLGEQFF
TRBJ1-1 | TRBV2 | CASSFSLDTEAFF
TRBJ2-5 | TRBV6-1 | CASSRQYQETQYF
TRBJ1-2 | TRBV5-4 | CASSDFTGGGEGYTF
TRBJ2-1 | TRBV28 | CASSFVPRGYNEQFF
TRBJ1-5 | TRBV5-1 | CASSLATTESGNQPQHF
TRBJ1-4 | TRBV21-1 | CASAGQIHEKLFF
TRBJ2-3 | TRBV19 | CASSPTWTSYGTDTQYF
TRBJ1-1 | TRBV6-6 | CVSSYSDRGTEAFF
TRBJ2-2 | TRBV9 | CASSARGELFF
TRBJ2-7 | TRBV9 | CASTQTIHYEQYF
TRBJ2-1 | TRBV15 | CATSRELAGSYNEQFF
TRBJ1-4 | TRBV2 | CASTDPAADRGPCF
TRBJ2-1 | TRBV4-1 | CASSHRTGTGMDNEQFF
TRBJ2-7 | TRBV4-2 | CASSPDRGQEQYF
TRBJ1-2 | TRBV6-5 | CASSLNTNYGYTF
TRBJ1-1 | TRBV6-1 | CASSEDSRMNTEAFF
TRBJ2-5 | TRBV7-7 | CASSPRASGEETQYF
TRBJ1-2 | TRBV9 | CASSSSPNRARRGYGYTF
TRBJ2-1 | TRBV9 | CASSVGGGISYNEQFF
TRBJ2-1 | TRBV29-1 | CSVEATISYNEQFF
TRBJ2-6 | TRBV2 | CASSRRILGGSGANVLTF
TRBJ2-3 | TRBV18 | CASSPRADTQYF
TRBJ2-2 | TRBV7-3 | CASSRSGGDTGELFF